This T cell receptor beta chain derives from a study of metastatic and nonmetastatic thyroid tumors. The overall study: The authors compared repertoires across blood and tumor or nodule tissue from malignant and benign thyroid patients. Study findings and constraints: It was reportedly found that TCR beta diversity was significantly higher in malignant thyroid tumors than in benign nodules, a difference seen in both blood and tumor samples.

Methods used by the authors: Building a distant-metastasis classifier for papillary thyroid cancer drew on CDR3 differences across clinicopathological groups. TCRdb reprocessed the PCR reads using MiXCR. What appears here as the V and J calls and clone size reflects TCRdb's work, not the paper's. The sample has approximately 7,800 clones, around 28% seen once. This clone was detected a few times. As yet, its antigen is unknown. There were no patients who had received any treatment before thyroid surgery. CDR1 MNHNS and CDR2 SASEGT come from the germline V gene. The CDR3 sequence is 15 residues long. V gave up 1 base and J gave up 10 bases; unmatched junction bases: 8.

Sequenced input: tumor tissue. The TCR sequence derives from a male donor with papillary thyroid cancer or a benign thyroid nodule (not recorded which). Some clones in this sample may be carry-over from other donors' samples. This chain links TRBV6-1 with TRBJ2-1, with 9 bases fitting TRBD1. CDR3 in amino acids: CASSEERTGAREQFF. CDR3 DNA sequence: TGTGCCAGCAGTGAAGAGCGGACAGGGGCTCGGGAGCAGTTCTTC.